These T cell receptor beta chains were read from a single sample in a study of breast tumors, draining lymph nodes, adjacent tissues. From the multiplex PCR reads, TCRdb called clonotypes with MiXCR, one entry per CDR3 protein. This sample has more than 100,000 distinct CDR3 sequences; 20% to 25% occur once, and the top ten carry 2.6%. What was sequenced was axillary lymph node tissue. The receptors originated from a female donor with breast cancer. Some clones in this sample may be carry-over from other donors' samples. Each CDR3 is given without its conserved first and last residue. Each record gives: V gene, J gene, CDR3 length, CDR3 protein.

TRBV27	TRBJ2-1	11	ASSWSKRNEQF
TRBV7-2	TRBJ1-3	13	ASSLGQSSGNTIY
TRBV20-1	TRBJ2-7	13	SARKPASGEKEQY
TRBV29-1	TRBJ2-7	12	SVARGRAQNEQY
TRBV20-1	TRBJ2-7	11	SARGGASYEQY
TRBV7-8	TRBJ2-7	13	ASSLSRRQGGEQY
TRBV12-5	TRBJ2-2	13	ASGQGQGETGELL
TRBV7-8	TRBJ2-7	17	ASSFYICSARRDPYEQY
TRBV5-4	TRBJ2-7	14	ASSPVAGSGNYEQY
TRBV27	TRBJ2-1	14	ASSSGLAGMVNEQF
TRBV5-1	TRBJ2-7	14	ASSLEPGTSAYEQY
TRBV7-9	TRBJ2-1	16	ASSGHGSSSYTYNEQF
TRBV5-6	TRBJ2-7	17	ASSLTTGSHGRGTYEQY
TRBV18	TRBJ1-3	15	ASSPRGDSYSGNTIY
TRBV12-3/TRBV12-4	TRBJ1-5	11	ASSFSGNQPQH
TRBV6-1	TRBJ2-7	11	ASSEGTRLEQY
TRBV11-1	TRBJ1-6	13	ASSPGQGSNSPLH
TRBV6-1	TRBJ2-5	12	ATLLGWGQETQY
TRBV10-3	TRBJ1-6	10	AISESYSPLH
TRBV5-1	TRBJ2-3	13	ASSTGTGGTDTQY
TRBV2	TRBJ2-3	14	ASSVSLLAGADTQY
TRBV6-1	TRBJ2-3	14	ASTYRAGLNTDTQY
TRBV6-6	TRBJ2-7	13	ASSKRPGTGTEQY